What follows describes a single T cell receptor (beta chain). The antigen remains unidentified. These data are taken from a study of OX40 agonist ivuxolimab in advanced cancers. Study as a whole: Hepatocellular carcinoma, melanoma, renal cell or head and neck cancer affected the dose-escalation patients. Study findings and constraints: Antigens targeted by the expanded peripheral T cells were not determined.

Blood sampling was done at baseline, cycle 4 day 1, and cycle 7 day 1. Between the trimmed V and J ends, which lost 9 bases and 2 bases, there was a span of 11 bases. The CDR3 is made up of 14 amino acids. CDR1 SNHLY and CDR2 FYNNEI come from the germline V gene. The method was immunoSEQ multiplex PCR; TCRdb's version includes in-frame clones alone and lacks a portion of them. The sample has 60,000 or so clones, about 89% seen once. This receptor was obtained from an adult with an advanced solid tumor such as melanoma, head and neck, liver or kidney cancer. This specimen consisted of CD4+ or CD8+ T cells sorted from blood, obtained in a trial of the OX40 agonist ivuxolimab. The rearrangement links TRBV2 to TRBJ2-6; D uncertain. The CDR3 DNA reads as TGTGCCAGGGGTACCAGAGCTGGGGCCAACGTCCTGACTTTC. This gives the protein CARGTRAGANVLTF.